These 23 T cell receptor beta chains came from one sample sequenced in a study of PD-1 blockade in classical Hodgkin lymphoma. Clones were sequenced by immunoSEQ multiplex PCR, and TCRdb holds only the in-frame ones, with some missing. The sample has over 50,000 clones, more than 65% seen once. Each and every patient relapsed after autologous stem cell transplantation, and patients got differing brentuximab vedotin exposure. The sequences come from peripheral blood mononuclear cells (PBMCs), collected at baseline. These receptors all stem from a human donor with classical Hodgkin lymphoma.

The rearrangement uses TRBV11-3 and TRBJ1-1; 9 nucleotides match TRBD1. The CDR3 length is 13 residues. Germline V CDR1 and CDR2: SGHNT, YENEEA. J lost 7 bases, V lost 4 bases, and 4 bases had no gene match. CDR3 sequence reads: CASSWDRESEAFF. CDR3 coding DNA: TGTGCCAGCAGCTGGGACAGGGAAAGTGAAGCTTTCTTT.

This rearrangement joins TRBV6-4 to TRBJ1-1; D not resolved. The CDR3 length is 12 residues. The V gene's germline CDR1 is MRHNA and CDR2 SNTAGT. Trimming left V 4 bases short and J 3 bases short, with 6 bases between. CDR3 region: CASSGPDTEAFF. The DNA for the CDR3 is TGTGCCAGCAGTGGCCCCGACACTGAAGCTTTCTTT.

The V gene is TRBV7-3, the J gene TRBJ2-5; D may be TRBD1 or TRBD2 (5 bases each). CDR1 is SGHTA, CDR2 FQGTGA, per germline. With 5 bases removed from V and 3 bases from J, the gap between germline ends came to 10 bases. This CDR3 region has 13 residues. The CDR3 sequence is CASSPGPEETQYF. The CDR3 nucleotides are TGTGCCAGCAGCCCGGGACCCGAAGAGACCCAGTACTTC.

J is TRBJ2-7 and V is TRBV7-2; 13 bases line up with TRBD2. CDR1 and CDR2 from the germline V gene are SGHTA and FQGNSA. V was clipped by 5 bases and J by 6 bases; unmatched bases: 4. This CDR3 comprises 14 residues. CDR3 sequence reads: CASSPTSGRPEQYV. The CDR3 bases are TGTGCCAGCAGCCCGACTAGCGGGAGGCCCGAGCAGTACGTC.

The chain employs TRBV4-1 and TRBJ1-2; D remains ambiguous. The V and J ends lost 1 base and 6 bases respectively, with 9 bases between them. Per germline, CDR1 MGHRA and CDR2 YSYEKL. The CDR3 runs 13 residues. CDR3 nucleotides: TGCGCCAGCAGCCAAGCAAATGGGAATGGCTACACCTTC. Amino acid sequence: CASSQANGNGYTF.

CDR3 coding DNA: TGTGCCAGCAGCAATCTGGGGGGAGGGAACACAGATACGCAGTATTTT. Translating gives CASSNLGGGNTDTQYF. This chain joins TRBV7-6 and TRBJ2-3, with TRBD2 matching 7 bases. The CDR3 spans 16 residues. Germline CDR1 is SGHVS and CDR2 is FNYEAQ. Trimming removed 5 bases from V and 2 bases from J; junction bases left unmatched: 10.

V usage is TRBV27 and J usage is TRBJ2-7; TRBD1 aligns across 7 bases. Trimming took 0 bases from V and 0 from J; bases not matched to a gene: 11. The CDR3 is 18 residues long. Per the germline V gene, CDR1 is MNHEY and CDR2 is SMNVEV (reference sequence). The CDR3 DNA reads TGTGCCAGCAGTTTATCTAGACCTGGACAGGTACTCTCCTACGAGCAGTACTTC. Translated: CASSLSRPGQVLSYEQYF.

The rearrangement joins TRBV9 to TRBJ2-5; 10 nucleotides line up with TRBD2. With 4 bases clipped from V and 3 bases from J, the junction kept 9 bases outside the gene matches. Germline CDR1 is SGDLS and CDR2 is YYNGEE. This CDR3 is 16 amino acids long. The chain's CDR3 is CASSSLAGVVKETQYF. The CDR3 nucleotides read TGTGCCAGCAGCTCCCTAGCGGGAGTTGTTAAAGAGACCCAGTACTTC.

CDR3 region: CASSLARGGYTF. CDR3 nucleotides: TGTGCCAGCAGCTTGGCAAGGGGGGGCTACACCTTC. The J gene is TRBJ1-2, the V gene TRBV5-8; tentatively, D is TRBD1 (6 bases). This CDR3 comprises 12 residues. The germline V gene has CDR1 SGHTS and CDR2 YDEGEE. Trimming stripped 0 bases from V and 8 bases from J, with 8 bases between.

The V and J genes are TRBV6-5 and TRBJ1-1, with D maybe TRBD1 (5 bases). Germline CDR1 and CDR2: MNHEY and SVGAGI. Deletions cut 0 bases from V and 10 bases from J, with 9 bases between. The CDR3 has 12 amino acids. CDR3 DNA: TGTGCCAGCAGTTACTCGACGGGGACAGCTTTCTTT. The encoded protein is CASSYSTGTAFF.

This clone appeared once. The chain recombines TRBV6-1 with TRBJ2-7, with 11 bases lining up with TRBD1. V was pared by 4 bases and J by 3 bases, with 8 bases of the junction left unmatched. From germline, CDR1 is MNHNS and CDR2 SASEGT. The CDR3 loop spans 16 amino acids. The CDR3 nucleotides are TGTGCCAGCAGTGGATCTGGACAGGGGGCGTTCTACGAGCAGTACGTC. It encodes CASSGSGQGAFYEQYV.

The gene calls are TRBV29-1 and TRBJ2-7; 7 positions agree with TRBD1. The ends lost 6 bases at V and 3 bases at J; junction bases unmatched: 8. Germline CDR1 and CDR2: SQVTM and ANQGSEA. This CDR3 spans 13 amino acids. In DNA, the CDR3 is TGCAGCGTACAATTGCCAGGGGGCTACGAGCAGTACTTC. Translation gives CSVQLPGGYEQYF.

The V call is TRBV10-2, the J call TRBJ2-7; D perhaps matches TRBD1 (5 bases). Deletions cut 3 bases from V and 4 bases from J, with 13 bases between. The CDR3 covers 14 residues. Per the germline V gene, CDR1 is WSHSY and CDR2 is SAAADI. The CDR3 DNA reads as TGCGCCAGCAGTGAAGGGCAGGGATTTTACGAGCAGTACGTC. Its translation: CASSEGQGFYEQYV.

This sequence joins TRBV5-4 and TRBJ2-2, with 11 bases matching TRBD2. Losses at the gene ends were 2 bases for V and 5 bases for J; bases not matched to a gene: 2. Looked up from germline, CDR1 is SGHNT and CDR2 is YYREEE (reference sequence). The CDR3 extends over 15 amino acids. CDR3 in amino acids: CASSFSGRATGELFF. Here the CDR3 DNA reads TGTGCCAGCAGCTTTAGCGGGAGGGCGACCGGGGAGCTGTTTTTT. The whole variable domain, filled in from reference TRBV5-4 and TRBJ2-2, reads ETGVTQSPTHLIKTRGQQVTLRCSSQSGHNTVSWYQQALGQGPQFIFQYYREEENGRGNFPPRFSGLQFPNYSSELNVNALELDDSALYLCASSFSGRATGELFFGEGSRLTVL.

V and J are TRBV6-5 and TRBJ2-3, with D perhaps matching TRBD2 (6 bases). Germline CDR1 MNHEY, CDR2 SVGAGI. The CDR3 totals 14 residues. V gave up 2 bases and J gave up 11 bases, with 17 bases separating them. DNA for the CDR3: TGTGCCAGCAGTTACATCCTAGGCGGGGCCCAGCAGTATTTT. Amino acids: CASSYILGGAQQYF.

This chain joins TRBV19 and TRBJ2-7; the D is unclear. From germline, CDR1 is LNHDA and CDR2 SQIVND (reference sequence). V lost 1 base and J lost 5, with 9 bases in between. The CDR3 loop spans 13 amino acids. Written as DNA, the CDR3 is TGTGCCAGTAGTATAGGAGTGGGGAACGAGCAGTACGTC. It is translated as CASSIGVGNEQYV.

The rearrangement uses TRBV9 and TRBJ2-3; D unresolved. Trimming took 2 bases from V and 0 from J, leaving 13 bases between them. The length of the CDR3 is 16 residues. CDR1 is SGDLS and CDR2 is YYNGEE in the germline V gene. Here the CDR3 reads CASSVSVRPSTDTQYF. The CDR3, as DNA: TGTGCCAGCAGCGTTTCGGTCCGCCCCAGCACAGATACGCAGTATTTT.

The chain couples TRBV6-5 to TRBJ1-5; 7 positions match TRBD1. V lost 6 bases to trimming and J lost 1 base; unmatched junction nucleotides: 6. CDR3 length equals 15 residues. Germline CDR1 MNHEY, CDR2 SVGAGI. The CDR3 loop is CASRPQGESNQPQHF. Written as DNA, the CDR3 is TGTGCCAGCAGACCTCAGGGGGAGAGCAATCAGCCCCAGCATTTT.

A few counts support this clone. This sequence joins TRBV7-9 and TRBJ2-7, with a possible D match to TRBD1 (6 bases). The germline CDR1 and CDR2 sequences are SEHNR and FQNEAQ (reference sequence). V shed 5 bases and J shed 4 bases, with 24 bases lying between them. CDR3 length: 17 residues. The chain's CDR3 is CASSQGSVGRGVYEQYV. The CDR3 DNA sequence: TGTGCCAGCAGCCAGGGGTCCGTAGGACGAGGTGTTTACGAGCAGTACGTC.

A few counts support this clone. This chain links TRBV18 with TRBJ1-1; TRBD1 matches 8 bases. This CDR3 is 15 amino acids long. V lost 8 bases, J lost 4 bases, and 12 bases stayed unmatched. The germline V gene encodes CDR1 KGHSH and CDR2 LQKENI. The CDR3 protein is CASTPRQGKGTEAFF. CDR3 coding DNA: TGTGCCAGCACGCCCAGACAGGGGAAGGGCACTGAAGCTTTCTTT.

This clone appeared a few times. As DNA, the CDR3 is TGTGCCAGCAGCTTAGGACAGGGGGACGGAGAGCAGTACTTC. Its protein product is CASSLGQGDGEQYF. The chain recombines TRBV7-2 with TRBJ2-7, with 9 positions matching TRBD1. Germline loops: CDR1 SGHTA, CDR2 FQGNSA. Trimming cost V 1 base and J 7 bases; bases outside gene matches: 5. The CDR3 runs 14 residues.

The chain has TRBV19 and TRBJ1-5, with D perhaps TRBD1 (5 bases). The CDR3 loop spans 15 amino acids. The V gene lost 1 base and the J gene lost 3 bases, with 10 bases spanning the gap. Germline CDR1 is LNHDA and CDR2 is SQIVND (reference sequence). The CDR3 sequence is CASSIGQTNNQPQHF. The CDR3 DNA reads TGTGCCAGTAGTATAGGACAGACTAACAATCAGCCCCAGCATTTT.

The rearrangement links TRBV6-1 to TRBJ1-1; TRBD1 matches 12 bases. The CDR3 consists of 17 residues. V trimming: 4 bases; J trimming: 4 bases; junction bases outside the gene matches: 10. Germline values: CDR1 MNHNS, CDR2 SASEGT. This CDR3 is CASSGAGTGGSGTEAFF. The CDR3 DNA reads TGTGCCAGCAGTGGGGCCGGGACAGGGGGCTCAGGCACTGAAGCTTTCTTT.